The next 9 T cell receptor beta chains were all read from a single sample in a study of T cell repertoires in cytomegalovirus infection. TCRdb used MiXCR to reprocess the reads, holding one entry per CDR3 protein. Of some 100,000 distinct CDR3 sequences listed, around a quarter are singletons. The sequenced material came from CD8+ T cells from PBMCs. The receptors stem from a human donor in good health (CMV status not recorded). Some clones in this sample may be carry-over from other donors' samples.

This chain joins TRBV19 and TRBJ2-1, with D tentatively TRBD1 or TRBD2 (6 bases each). V was trimmed by 7 bases and J by 8 bases, leaving 15 bases between them. CDR1 LNHDA and CDR2 SQIVND come from the germline V gene (reference sequence). The CDR3 has 13 residues. The CDR3 DNA follows: TGTGCCAGTACAGGGGCGGGGTGGGATGAGCAGTTCTTC. Translation gives CASTGAGWDEQFF. Based on the CDR3 plus reference TRBV19 and TRBJ2-1, the full variable domain is DGGITQSPKYLFRKEGQNVTLSCEQNLNHDAMYWYRQDPGQGLRLIYYSQIVNDFQKGDIAEGYSVSREKKESFPLTVTSAQKNPTAFYLCASTGAGWDEQFFGPGTRLTVL.

As DNA, the CDR3 is TGTGCCAGCAGCCACAACAGGGTGGGGAGCACCGGGGAGCTGTTTTTT. It codes for CASSHNRVGSTGELFF. The chain links TRBV7-2 to TRBJ2-2; the D gene is possibly TRBD1 (6 bases). The ends were cut back, 5 bases at V and 4 bases at J, with 17 bases in the middle. CDR3 length: 16 amino acids. Germline V gene sequence: CDR1 SGHTA, CDR2 FQGNSA.

J is TRBJ1-5 and V is TRBV20-1; D is uncertain. Germline V CDR1 and CDR2: DFQATT, SNEGSKA (reference sequence). V was cut by 6 bases and J by 2 bases, with 14 bases left in between. This CDR3 is 14 amino acids long. The CDR3 bases are TGCAGTGCCCGAAGCGGGTTTGGCAATCAGCCCCAGCATTTT. This translates into CSARSGFGNQPQHF.

This clonotype was seen ten or more times. The V gene is TRBV7-6, the J gene TRBJ1-2; D unresolved. V lost 1 base and J lost 3, with 9 bases in between. The CDR3 covers 14 residues. CDR1 SGHVS and CDR2 FNYEAQ come from the germline V gene. CDR3 sequence (DNA): TGTGCCAGCAGCTTAGAGAAGGGTGACTATGGCTACACCTTC. Translation gives CASSLEKGDYGYTF.

The V and J genes are TRBV7-9 and TRBJ1-2; 8 bases are a match to TRBD1. The CDR3 spans 15 residues. After removal of 4 bases from V and 3 bases from J, the junction contained 7 bases not matched to a gene. CDR1 and CDR2 (germline): SEHNR, FQNEAQ (reference sequence). CDR3 nucleotide sequence: TGTGCCAGCAGCTCGTACCAGGGACAGGACTATGGCTACACCTTC. This translates into CASSSYQGQDYGYTF.

At least ten counts were recorded for this clonotype. This chain links TRBV7-6 with TRBJ2-1; a possible D gene is TRBD2 (6 bases). V was shortened by 0 bases and J by 0 bases, with 12 bases between the two germline ends. In germline, CDR1 is SGHVS, CDR2 FNYEAQ. The CDR3 consists of 17 residues. This chain's CDR3 is CASSLASGGSSYNEQFF. Here the CDR3 DNA reads TGTGCCAGCAGCTTAGCTAGCGGAGGTTCCTCCTACAATGAGCAGTTCTTC.

This clonotype was observed many times. The chain links TRBV28 to TRBJ1-4; no reliable D call. The V gene lost 5 bases and the J gene lost 2 bases, with 12 bases spanning the gap. CDR3 length equals 15 residues. CDR1 is MDHEN, CDR2 SYDVKM, per germline. The chain's CDR3 is CASSGIGGTNEKLFF. The CDR3 DNA reads as TGTGCCAGCAGTGGTATCGGTGGTACTAATGAAAAACTGTTTTTT.

This rearrangement joins TRBV5-1 to TRBJ2-2; D is possibly TRBD2 (5 bases). The CDR3 totals 16 residues. V lost 2 bases and J 1 base, leaving 12 bases between the germline ends. Germline V CDR1 and CDR2: SGHRS, YFSETQ. CDR3 protein: CASSFVDFQNTGELFF. The DNA for the CDR3 is TGCGCCAGCAGCTTCGTGGACTTCCAGAACACCGGGGAGCTGTTTTTT.

The chain joins TRBV7-6 to TRBJ1-2, with a tentative D call TRBD1 (5 bases). The CDR3 is made up of 12 amino acids. The germline V gene encodes CDR1 SGHVS and CDR2 FNYEAQ. V lost 5 bases and J 6 bases, leaving 10 bases between the germline ends. The CDR3 DNA is TGTGCCAGCAGCAGCAGGGTTGATGGCTACACCTTC. Translation: CASSSRVDGYTF.